These 32 T cell receptor beta chains were all obtained from the same sample, sequenced in a study of OX40 agonist ivuxolimab in advanced cancers. The assay was immunoSEQ multiplex PCR, and TCRdb's table has in-frame clones only and misses some. Of 60,000 or so clones listed, 85% to 90% are singletons. This specimen was CD4+ or CD8+ T cells sorted from blood, taken in a trial of the OX40 agonist ivuxolimab. Every receptor here comes from an adult with an advanced solid tumor such as melanoma, head and neck, liver or kidney cancer.

V usage is TRBV5-5 and J usage is TRBJ1-5, with 8 bases fitting TRBD1. Trimming at V came to 4 bases and at J to 5 bases, leaving 8 bases not matched to a gene. Germline V gene sequence: CDR1 SGHKS, CDR2 YYEKEE (reference sequence). The CDR3 has 15 residues. The CDR3 DNA reads as TGTGCCAGCAGCAAGGGACAGGCGGGCGATCAGCCCCAGCATTTT. Translated, it gives CASSKGQAGDQPQHF.

The V gene is TRBV27, the J gene TRBJ2-3, with 10 bases lining up with TRBD2. Trimming cost V 10 bases and J 5 bases; bases outside gene matches: 12. This CDR3 contains 15 residues. In germline, CDR1 is MNHEY, CDR2 SMNVEV (reference sequence). The CDR3 DNA is TGTGCCACCCGGGCCCAACTAGCGGGGTTAGATACGCAGTATTTT. This codes for CATRAQLAGLDTQYF.

This clone was found a few times. Relative to the germline gene, one junction end is altered; a read error may explain this. The chain combines TRBV7-7 with TRBJ2-1; 13 bases agree with TRBD2. This CDR3 contains 15 residues. Germline V gives CDR1 SSHAT, CDR2 FNYEAQ (reference sequence). This CDR3 is CASSQGLAGIHEQFF. DNA for the CDR3: TGTGCTAGCAGCCAGGGACTAGCGGGGATACATGAGCAGTTCTTC.

This chain uses TRBV2 with TRBJ1-2, with 12 bases aligning to TRBD1. Germline V CDR1 and CDR2: SNHLY, FYNNEI. With 6 bases clipped from V and 7 bases from J, the junction kept 6 bases outside the gene matches. CDR3 length: 14 residues. CDR3 DNA sequence: TGTGCCAGCAGCCCGGGACAGGGGGCCGGTGGCTACACCTTC. This encodes CASSPGQGAGGYTF.

This sequence joins TRBV25-1 and TRBJ2-7; 9 nucleotides line up with TRBD1. CDR3 length: 15 residues. The germline V gene encodes CDR1 MGHDK and CDR2 SYGVNS. Germline trimming cut 3 bases from V and 5 bases from J; bases unmatched to any gene: 8. The CDR3 here is CASSDTGTGRHEQYF. CDR3 nucleotides: TGTGCCAGCAGTGACACCGGGACAGGGCGGCACGAGCAGTACTTC.

This clone was recorded a few times. The chain employs TRBV5-4 and TRBJ1-6; D might be TRBD1 (5 bases). Trimming removed 3 bases from V and 9 bases from J, with 16 bases in between. The CDR3 has 15 amino acids. CDR1 and CDR2 (germline): SGHNT, YYREEE (reference sequence). CDR3 amino acids: CASSSGTAIGSPLHF. CDR3 DNA sequence: TGTGCCAGCAGCTCGGGGACCGCCATTGGTTCACCCCTCCACTTT. The full variable domain, in which reference TRBV5-4 and TRBJ1-6 provide the parts outside the CDR3, is ETGVTQSPTHLIKTRGQQVTLRCSSQSGHNTVSWYQQALGQGPQFIFQYYREEENGRGNFPPRFSGLQFPNYSSELNVNALELDDSALYLCASSSGTAIGSPLHFGNGTRLTVT.

V usage is TRBV28 and J usage is TRBJ2-5; 7 nucleotides line up with TRBD2. The CDR3 runs to 15 residues. The germline V gene has CDR1 MDHEN and CDR2 SYDVKM. Unmatched junction bases numbered 13, after V lost 7 bases and J lost 5 bases. The CDR3 DNA reads as TGTGCCAGCACAGCTCTACCGGGGGGAGCTGAGACCCAGTACTTC. Translating gives CASTALPGGAETQYF.

The chain links TRBV30 to TRBJ1-3; D not certain. Trimming removed 5 bases at V and 0 bases at J, with 11 bases between. Germline-derived CDR1 and CDR2 are GTSNPN and SVGIG (reference sequence). This CDR3 is built from 14 residues. Here the CDR3 reads CAWGSFSSGNTIYF. In DNA form, the CDR3 reads TGTGCCTGGGGCAGTTTCAGCTCTGGAAACACCATATATTTT. The full variable domain, completed using reference TRBV30 and TRBJ1-3, is SQTIHQWPATLVQPVGSPLSLECTVEGTSNPNLYWYRQAAGRGLQLLFYSVGIGQISSEVPQNLSASRPQDRQFILSSKKLLLSDSGFYLCAWGSFSSGNTIYFGEGSWLTVV.

This chain connects TRBV2 to TRBJ1-5; tentatively, D is TRBD1 (6 bases). Per germline, CDR1 SNHLY and CDR2 FYNNEI. Trimming left V 4 bases short and J 4 bases short, with 20 bases between. CDR3 length: 17 amino acids. The DNA of the CDR3 is TGTGCCAGCAGTGTTCTGAAGGACAGCAATAATAATCAGCCCCAGCATTTT. Translating gives CASSVLKDSNNNQPQHF. The full variable domain, rest sourced from reference TRBV2 and TRBJ1-5, is EPEVTQTPSHQVTQMGQEVILRCVPISNHLYFYWYRQILGQKVEFLVSFYNNEISEKSEIFDDQFSVERPDGSNFTLKIRSTKLEDSAMYFCASSVLKDSNNNQPQHFGDGTRLSIL.

The J gene is TRBJ2-3, the V gene TRBV4-2, with TRBD2 matching over 12 bases. V was pared by 0 bases and J by 4 bases, with 2 bases of the junction left unmatched. The CDR3 is 16 residues long. Germline loops: CDR1 LGHNA, CDR2 YNFKEQ. For the CDR3, the DNA is TGTGCCAGCAGCCAAGATCTAGCGGGGGGGTCAGATACGCAGTATTTT. Amino acids: CASSQDLAGGSDTQYF.

This chain joins TRBV10-3 and TRBJ2-3, with D tentatively TRBD1 (5 bases). Germline lookup yields CDR1 ENHRY and CDR2 SYGVKD. This CDR3 is built from 12 residues. Trimming took off 5 bases at V and 5 bases at J, with 8 bases between the two ends. The CDR3 here is CAISTTEDTQYF. For the CDR3, the DNA is TGTGCCATCAGTACGACAGAAGATACGCAGTATTTT.

The chain joins TRBV6-1 to TRBJ2-6; D gene unclear. The CDR3 runs to 13 residues. CDR1 and CDR2 from the germline V gene are MNHNS and SASEGT. Trimming removed 5 bases at V and 4 bases at J, with 6 bases between. As DNA, the CDR3 is TGTGCCAGCAGTAATAAAGGGGCCAACGTCCTGACTTTC. Protein sequence: CASSNKGANVLTF.

V usage is TRBV19 and J usage is TRBJ2-1, with TRBD2 identical over 7 bases. Germline CDR1 reads LNHDA; CDR2 reads SQIVND (reference sequence). The junction had 10 bases not matched to a gene; V was cut back by 1 base and J by 10 bases. The CDR3 has 15 residues. CDR3 region: CASSIGGLVSGEQFF. The CDR3, as DNA: TGTGCCAGTAGTATAGGCGGACTAGTCTCAGGGGAGCAGTTCTTC.

The rearrangement uses TRBV5-4 and TRBJ1-2; TRBD1 might be the D (6 bases). CDR1 and CDR2 (germline): SGHNT, YYREEE (reference sequence). The CDR3 has 14 residues. The V end was cut by 3 bases, the J end by 5 bases, with 14 bases between. CDR3 sequence reads: CASSSRDKVYGYTF. The DNA of the CDR3 is TGTGCCAGCAGCTCCCGGGACAAGGTTTATGGCTACACCTTC.

V and J are TRBV2 and TRBJ1-2; TRBD1 is a possible D gene (5 bases). The length of the CDR3 is 14 residues. V was trimmed by 3 bases and J by 1 base, leaving 9 bases between them. Germline CDR1 SNHLY, CDR2 FYNNEI. The CDR3 is CASSDWGVNYGYTF. The CDR3 bases are TGTGCCAGCAGTGACTGGGGGGTTAACTATGGCTACACCTTC.

The gene calls are TRBV9 and TRBJ1-3; weak D call: TRBD1 (5 bases). In germline, CDR1 is SGDLS, CDR2 YYNGEE. V was clipped by 5 bases and J by 2 bases, with 17 bases between them. The CDR3 extends over 16 amino acids. CDR3 coding DNA: TGTGCCAGCAGTGACGGGACGGAAATTGCTGGAAACACCATATATTTT. The encoded protein is CASSDGTEIAGNTIYF.

In this sample, this clone turned up once. This chain links TRBV30 with TRBJ2-2; tentatively, D is TRBD1 or TRBD2 (5 bases each). V lost 4 bases and J lost 0, with 12 bases in between. The germline gives CDR1 GTSNPN, CDR2 SVGIG (reference sequence). There are 15 residues in the CDR3. This CDR3 is CAWISRGPNTGELFF. The DNA of the CDR3 is TGTGCCTGGATCTCGAGGGGCCCGAACACCGGGGAGCTGTTTTTT.

This chain joins TRBV2 and TRBJ2-2; no clear D. CDR1 and CDR2 from the germline V gene are SNHLY and FYNNEI. V was cut by 11 bases and J by 0 bases, with 16 bases left in between. The length of the CDR3 is 15 residues. The CDR3 loop reads CASVRGGTNTGELFF. CDR3 coding DNA: TGTGCCTCAGTAAGAGGTGGAACGAACACCGGGGAGCTGTTTTTT.

The chain recombines TRBV11-2 with TRBJ2-3; 8 bases agree with TRBD2. This CDR3 comprises 15 residues. The germline gives CDR1 SGHAT, CDR2 FQNNGV. With 1 base clipped from V and 0 bases from J, the junction kept 0 bases outside the gene matches. The CDR3 is CASSLAGGSTDTQYF. The CDR3 DNA reads TGTGCCAGCAGCTTAGCGGGAGGGAGCACAGATACGCAGTATTTT.

Of note for this clone: A read error may account for a junction end that differs from germline. This chain connects TRBV7-7 to TRBJ2-2, with a weak D call TRBD1 (6 bases). The length of the CDR3 is 14 residues. CDR1 and CDR2 from the germline V gene are SSHAT and FNYEAQ (reference sequence). As DNA, the CDR3 is TGTGCTAGCAGCCTTGGGACAACCCACGGGGAGCTGTTTTTT. Translation gives CASSLGTTHGELFF.

V usage is TRBV9 and J usage is TRBJ2-1, with TRBD2 matching over 8 bases. This CDR3 spans 15 amino acids. The junction had 0 bases not matched to a gene; V was cut back by 1 base and J by 0 bases. CDR1 is SGDLS, CDR2 YYNGEE, per germline. Written as DNA, the CDR3 is TGTGCCAGCAGCGTAAGCGGGGGCTCCTACAATGAGCAGTTCTTC. It yields the protein CASSVSGGSYNEQFF. The full variable domain, in which reference TRBV9 and TRBJ2-1 provide the parts outside the CDR3, is DSGVTQTPKHLITATGQRVTLRCSPRSGDLSVYWYQQSLDQGLQFLIQYYNGEERAKGNILERFSAQQFPDLHSELNLSSLELGDSALYFCASSVSGGSYNEQFFGPGTRLTVL.

V gene TRBV27 combines with J gene TRBJ1-6; no firm D call. Trimming shortened V by 3 bases and J by 3 bases, and 6 bases separated the two germline ends. The CDR3 length is 14 residues. CDR1 and CDR2 (germline): MNHEY, SMNVEV (reference sequence). DNA of the CDR3: TGTGCCAGCAGTTTGAAGGTCTATAATTCACCCCTCCACTTT. It translates to CASSLKVYNSPLHF.

This clone was counted once. The CDR3 region has the DNA TGTGCCAGCAGTTTGGTATTGGACAGGGGGCACTCCTACGAGCAGTACTTC. It codes for CASSLVLDRGHSYEQYF. This rearrangement joins TRBV28 to TRBJ2-7, with TRBD1 matching 11 bases. The CDR3 has 17 residues. The V segment lost 3 bases and the J segment 0 bases; nucleotides outside the gene matches: 7. Germline V gene sequence: CDR1 MDHEN, CDR2 SYDVKM.

The chain links TRBV19 to TRBJ2-7, with TRBD1 identical over 10 bases. This CDR3 region has 13 residues. Germline loops: CDR1 LNHDA, CDR2 SQIVND (reference sequence). J gave up 4 bases and V 10 bases, and 7 bases lay outside the gene matches. The CDR3 DNA is TGTGCCACCGGGACAGGGGACTCTTACGAGCAGTACTTC. Its protein is CATGTGDSYEQYF.

The chain is built from TRBV7-9 and TRBJ1-2; 9 nucleotides align to TRBD1. Germline V gives CDR1 SEHNR, CDR2 FQNEAQ (reference sequence). The ends lost 3 bases at V and 6 bases at J; junction bases unmatched: 8. CDR3 size: 15 residues. The CDR3 protein is CASSFDLTGGDGYTF. Written as DNA, the CDR3 is TGTGCCAGCAGCTTCGACCTGACAGGGGGAGATGGCTACACCTTC.

The rearrangement links TRBV6-6 to TRBJ2-2; D might be TRBD1 (6 bases). Germline-derived CDR1 and CDR2 are MNHNY and SVGAGI (reference sequence). The ends were cut back, 6 bases at V and 1 base at J, with 12 bases in the middle. This CDR3 region has 15 residues. DNA for the CDR3: TGTGCCAGCAGGCGCACGGGACAGAACACCGGGGAGCTGTTTTTT. Translated: CASRRTGQNTGELFF.

This clone occurred once. The CDR3 spells CASSFYSGTGTYNEQFF. CDR3 bases: TGTGCCAGCAGCTTCTATAGCGGGACGGGAACCTACAATGAGCAGTTCTTC. The genes are TRBV9 and TRBJ2-1; 8 nucleotides match TRBD2. Germline CDR1 SGDLS, CDR2 YYNGEE. The ends lost 4 bases at V and 2 bases at J; junction bases unmatched: 11. The CDR3 covers 17 residues.

J is TRBJ1-4 and V is TRBV11-3, with TRBD1 identical over 8 bases. Germline trimming cut 5 bases from V and 0 bases from J; bases unmatched to any gene: 2. The V gene's germline CDR1 is SGHNT and CDR2 YENEEA. The CDR3 sequence is 15 residues long. The DNA of the CDR3 is TGTGCCAGCAGCCTGGGACAGGCAACTAATGAAAAACTGTTTTTT. It encodes CASSLGQATNEKLFF.

The chain recombines TRBV7-9 with TRBJ2-1, with D unclear. Trimming cost V 2 bases and J 2 bases, with 4 bases left between them. Germline CDR1 and CDR2: SEHNR and FQNEAQ (reference sequence). This CDR3 has 13 residues. CDR3: CASSLSTYNEQFF. CDR3 coding DNA: TGTGCCAGCAGCTTATCCACCTACAATGAGCAGTTCTTC.

This clone was seen once. The chain has TRBV18 and TRBJ2-5, with TRBD2 matching over 8 bases. The CDR3 extends over 17 amino acids. CDR1 is KGHSH, CDR2 LQKENI, per germline. The junction had 13 bases not matched to a gene; V was cut back by 3 bases and J by 4 bases. For the CDR3, the DNA is TGTGCCAGCTCACCCAGTTCCCACGGGGGGGCCGGAGAGACCCAGTACTTC. Encoded protein: CASSPSSHGGAGETQYF.

The chain recombines TRBV11-2 with TRBJ2-7, with unresolved D. CDR3 size: 14 residues. In germline, CDR1 is SGHAT, CDR2 FQNNGV. With 1 base removed from V and 2 bases from J, the gap between germline ends came to 9 bases. The CDR3 bases are TGTGCCAGCAGCTTAGGGGTAGGTGCCTACGAGCAGTACTTC. Amino acids: CASSLGVGAYEQYF.

V usage is TRBV6-1 and J usage is TRBJ1-1; no firm D call. CDR3 size: 13 residues. Trimming cost V 3 bases and J 1 base, with 6 bases left between them. CDR1 is MNHNS and CDR2 is SASEGT in the germline V gene. CDR3 protein: CASSEVRNTEAFF. The CDR3 nucleotides read TGTGCCAGCAGTGAGGTCAGGAACACTGAAGCTTTCTTT.